This T cell receptor beta chain is drawn from a study of blood T cell repertoires in COVID-19. Background on the study: Sources were T cells, B-cell-depleted T cells, or PBMCs; the material itself was cDNA or gDNA.

Seattle participants joined during active infection and were tracked over time. This CDR3 comprises 15 residues. The V and J ends lost 0 bases and 8 bases, in that order; junction bases with no gene match: 3. Germline CDR1 is SGHKS and CDR2 is YYEKEE (reference sequence). Authors' analysis steps: Scientists estimated how many nucleated cells there were by amplifying reference gene primers. The data were produced by immunoSEQ multiplex PCR, yet TCRdb's version contains in-frame clones alone and is incomplete. That table is the source of V, J and clone size, and D and trimming were worked out from the DNA. This table holds about 230,000 clones, 80% to 90% found once.

The clonotype comes from a man aged 50 to 59 with COVID-19, enrolled during active disease. Sequenced: peripheral blood. The chain uses TRBV5-5 and TRBJ2-1; TRBD2 matches at 12 bases. For the CDR3, the DNA is TGTGCCAGCAGCTTGGGGACTAGCGGGGTAGATGAGCAGTTCTTC. As protein: CASSLGTSGVDEQFF.